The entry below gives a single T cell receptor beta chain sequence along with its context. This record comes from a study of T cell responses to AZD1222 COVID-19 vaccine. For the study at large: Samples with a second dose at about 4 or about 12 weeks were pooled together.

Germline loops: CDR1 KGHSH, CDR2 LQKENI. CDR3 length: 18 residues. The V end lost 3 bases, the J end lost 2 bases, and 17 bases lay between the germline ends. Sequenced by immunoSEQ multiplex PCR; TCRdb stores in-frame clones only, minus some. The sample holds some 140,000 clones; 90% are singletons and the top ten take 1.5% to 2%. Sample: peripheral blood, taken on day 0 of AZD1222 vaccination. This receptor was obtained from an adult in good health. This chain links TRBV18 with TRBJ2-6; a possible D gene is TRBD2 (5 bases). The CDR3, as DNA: TGTGCCAGCTCACCCTGGAGGAACTCCCTAACTGGGGCCAACGTCCTGACTTTC. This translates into CASSPWRNSLTGANVLTF.